Detailed here is one T cell receptor (beta chain). This entry comes from a study of metastatic and nonmetastatic thyroid tumors. Trimming pared 7 bases from V and 12 bases from J, leaving 13 bases between. Per germline, CDR1 LNHDA and CDR2 SQIVND (reference sequence). This CDR3 is 12 amino acids long. TCRdb called clones again from the PCR reads with MiXCR. The data contain around 15,000 clones, under 25% of them singletons. Nobody among the patients had been given any treatment before thyroid surgery. The source material was adjacent normal tissue. The chain combines TRBV19 with TRBJ1-6, with D perhaps TRBD1 (5 bases). The TCR originated in a female donor with papillary thyroid cancer or a benign thyroid nodule (not recorded which). Some clones in this sample may be carry-over from other donors' samples. CDR3 protein: CASINKGIPLHF. As DNA, the CDR3 is TGTGCCAGTATTAATAAGGGGATACCCCTCCACTTT.